This section outlines one TCR beta chain sequence together with its context. Its specificity is not known. In germline, CDR1 is SGHTA, CDR2 FQGNSA. V was cut by 5 bases and J by 3 bases, with 19 bases left in between. CDR3 length equals 16 residues. This entry belongs to a study of T-cell memory formation after mild COVID-19. Whole-study context: Clusters of TCRs were largely donor specific. General observations from the study: Confirmation was lacking for SARS-CoV-2 specificity of second-wave clones that peaked on day 37. Most CD4+ clones that shrank were in CM and EM, while CD8+ ones turned up in EMRA.

TCRdb re-derived calls from the 5' RACE reads in MiXCR, one entry per CDR3 protein. The sample consists of over 350,000 distinct CDR3 sequences, 15% to 20% of them appearing once. The specimen was PBMCs or a T cell subset sorted from them (not recorded which). The origin of this receptor is a man aged 18 to 29 who had mild COVID-19 (a few samples of this study predate the infection). Cell type and time point are not known. This chain connects TRBV7-2 to TRBJ1-2, with D tentatively TRBD1 (5 bases). In DNA form, the CDR3 reads TGTGCCAGCAGCATACAACCAGGGCAGGGCCACTATGGCTACACCTTC. This sequence encodes CASSIQPGQGHYGYTF.